The 2 T cell receptor beta chains reported below all come from one sample, sequenced in a study of T cell responses to AZD1222 COVID-19 vaccine listed by TCRdb under 2021. Libraries were constructed by the immunoSEQ multiplex PCR assay. TCRdb took over this immuneACCESS table, retaining in-frame rearrangements with V and J assigned. Such tables are incomplete; in checked studies, under half of the missing clones stem from an unresolved V gene, and the remainder is unexplained. The sample yields tens of thousands of clones; 80% to 90% were counted once. Around 9.3% of the sample goes to the ten largest clones. Sample time point, as interpreted from the label and publication: about 28 days (+/-7) after the second vaccine dose. The specimen was peripheral blood, collected 28 days after the second AZD1222 dose. These receptors came from an adult who received the AZD1222 COVID-19 vaccine.

V gene TRBV5-1 combines with J gene TRBJ1-4; D is uncertain. Deletions cut 0 bases from V and 0 bases from J, with 6 bases between. Germline CDR1 is SGHRS and CDR2 is YFSETQ. The CDR3 covers 15 residues. CDR3 in amino acids: CASSLGDTTNEKLFF. CDR3 sequence (DNA): TGCGCCAGCAGCTTGGGAGACACAACTAATGAAAAACTGTTTTTT.

The rearrangement joins TRBV18 to TRBJ2-2, with 8 bases fitting TRBD1. Germline-derived CDR1 and CDR2 are KGHSH and LQKENI. The CDR3 runs to 17 residues. The junction had 11 bases not matched to a gene; V was cut back by 4 bases and J by 4 bases. The DNA of the CDR3 is TGTGCCAGCTCACGAGCTACGACAGGGGCTGGCACCGGGGAGCTGTTTTTT. Its protein is CASSRATTGAGTGELFF.